The 15 T cell receptor beta chains presented below share a single source sample, sequenced in a study of shared clonotypes between healthy human individuals. Sequencing was performed with immunoSEQ multiplex PCR; in TCRdb, only in-frame clones are kept and a portion is missing. The sample carries more than 2 million clones, around 95% recorded once. Sequencing used naive CD4+ T cells sorted from blood. Subset here: CD45RA+ positively selected. The source is a man aged 18-30 years in good health.

The rearrangement uses TRBV5-1 and TRBJ2-3, with a weak D call TRBD1 (5 bases). V dropped 5 bases and J dropped 3 bases, with 13 bases sitting between them. CDR1 and CDR2 from the germline V gene are SGHRS and YFSETQ. This CDR3 region has 14 residues. This CDR3 reads CASRPLPGTDTQYF. CDR3 bases: TGCGCCAGCAGACCCCTTCCAGGGACAGATACGCAGTATTTT.

The chain links TRBV18 to TRBJ1-6; 7 bases fit TRBD1. In germline, CDR1 is KGHSH, CDR2 LQKENI. CDR3 length: 15 residues. V lost 4 bases to trimming and J lost 8 bases; unmatched junction nucleotides: 8. CDR3 sequence: CASSHLGQGDSPLHF. As DNA, the CDR3 is TGTGCCAGCTCACACTTAGGCCAGGGGGATTCACCCCTCCACTTT.

The chain combines TRBV25-1 with TRBJ1-1; D is perhaps TRBD1 (6 bases). CDR1 is MGHDK, CDR2 SYGVNS, per germline. The CDR3 has 15 residues. V shed 3 bases and J shed 6 bases, with 17 bases lying between them. CDR3 bases: TGTGCCAGCAGTGATACAGGGCGATTCCCCGCTGAAGCTTTCTTT. Its protein product is CASSDTGRFPAEAFF.

In the case of this clone: This sample also contains other DNA sequences that code for the same CDR3. This chain uses TRBV27 with TRBJ2-7; 13 bases line up with TRBD2. From germline, CDR1 is MNHEY and CDR2 SMNVEV (reference sequence). This CDR3 has 14 amino acids. Trimming cost V 6 bases and J 6 bases; bases outside gene matches: 5. CDR3 in amino acids: CASRRLAGGPEQYF. Here the CDR3 DNA reads TGTGCCAGCAGGAGACTAGCGGGAGGTCCCGAGCAGTACTTC.

The chain carries TRBV18 and TRBJ2-4; D not resolved. V was cut by 2 bases and J by 5 bases, with 22 bases left in between. The CDR3 covers 18 residues. CDR1 is KGHSH, CDR2 LQKENI, per germline. The CDR3 nucleotides are TGTGCCAGCTCACCAGTCGCGGCCGCCCCAACGGGCCAAAACATTCAGTACTTC. It specifies CASSPVAAAPTGQNIQYF.

The J gene is TRBJ2-2, the V gene TRBV10-3; D is possibly TRBD2 (5 bases). The V end was cut by 4 bases, the J end by 0 bases, with 12 bases between. CDR3 length: 16 residues. Germline lookup yields CDR1 ENHRY and CDR2 SYGVKD. The CDR3 DNA sequence: TGTGCCATCAGTGGCCCGTTGGGAGCGAACACCGGGGAGCTGTTTTTT. Translation: CAISGPLGANTGELFF.

This rearrangement joins TRBV6-5 to TRBJ2-7; 8 nucleotides match TRBD2. The CDR3 is made up of 13 amino acids. V lost 7 bases and J lost 4; bases outside the gene matches: 6. In germline, CDR1 is MNHEY, CDR2 SVGAGI. The CDR3 protein is CASTPAGVYEQYF. CDR3 DNA sequence: TGTGCCAGCACCCCAGCGGGAGTGTACGAGCAGTACTTC.

This chain uses TRBV2 with TRBJ2-7; TRBD1 might be the D (6 bases). Germline V gene data show CDR1 as SNHLY and CDR2 as FYNNEI. The CDR3 covers 12 residues. Trimming stripped 10 bases from V and 3 bases from J, with 13 bases between. The CDR3 loop is CATRPQGYEQYF. In DNA, the CDR3 is TGTGCCACCCGACCACAGGGCTACGAGCAGTACTTC.

The chain couples TRBV4-3 to TRBJ1-5, with 8 bases fitting TRBD1. Germline trimming cut 0 bases from V and 5 bases from J; bases unmatched to any gene: 9. Looked up from germline, CDR1 is LGHNA and CDR2 is YSLEER. CDR3 size: 17 residues. CDR3 in amino acids: CASSQDRIPTGDQPQHF. CDR3 coding DNA: TGCGCCAGCAGCCAAGATCGCATTCCGACAGGGGATCAGCCCCAGCATTTT.

The rearrangement links TRBV15 to TRBJ1-2, with D unclear. CDR1 and CDR2 from the germline V gene are LNHNV and YYDKDF (reference sequence). The CDR3 length is 12 residues. Trimming took 3 bases from V and 1 from J, leaving 3 bases between them. The CDR3 loop is CATSSNNYGYTF. Written as DNA, the CDR3 is TGTGCCACCAGCAGCAATAACTATGGCTACACCTTC.

The genes are TRBV7-9 and TRBJ2-1; D is ambiguous. V lost 2 bases and J 8 bases, leaving 13 bases between the germline ends. This CDR3 is built from 14 residues. Germline V gene sequence: CDR1 SEHNR, CDR2 FQNEAQ (reference sequence). CDR3 sequence reads: CASSLRWPDDEQFF. CDR3 bases: TGTGCCAGCAGCTTAAGGTGGCCCGATGATGAGCAGTTCTTC.

The chain links TRBV28 to TRBJ1-1, with D perhaps matching TRBD1 (6 bases). CDR3 length equals 12 residues. Germline V gene lookup returns CDR1 MDHEN and CDR2 SYDVKM. Trimming cost V 5 bases and J 4 bases, with 8 bases left between them. The CDR3 reads CASSQQGTEAFF. The CDR3 DNA reads as TGTGCCAGCAGTCAACAGGGCACTGAAGCTTTCTTT.

This sequence joins TRBV13 and TRBJ1-4; no clear D gene. Trimming took off 5 bases at V and 0 bases at J, with 10 bases between the two ends. From germline, CDR1 is PRHDT and CDR2 FYEKMQ (reference sequence). This CDR3 region has 15 residues. The CDR3 DNA is TGTGCCAGCAGCCTGAGAATTGCAACTAATGAAAAACTGTTTTTT. Translation gives CASSLRIATNEKLFF.

The genes are TRBV7-2 and TRBJ2-5, with D possibly matching TRBD2 (5 bases). The germline gives CDR1 SGHTA, CDR2 FQGNSA. The V end was cut by 1 base, the J end by 4 bases, with 7 bases between. CDR3 length: 13 residues. The DNA for the CDR3 is TGTGCCAGCAGCTTAGAAGGAGGAGAGACCCAGTACTTC. Translated: CASSLEGGETQYF.

The rearrangement joins TRBV29-1 to TRBJ2-7; no clear D gene. The CDR3 contains 12 residues. Germline CDR1 SQVTM, CDR2 ANQGSEA. Deletions cut 5 bases from V and 2 bases from J, with 10 bases between. The CDR3 loop is CSVRPTTYEQYF. The CDR3 DNA reads TGCAGCGTTCGGCCGACAACCTACGAGCAGTACTTC.